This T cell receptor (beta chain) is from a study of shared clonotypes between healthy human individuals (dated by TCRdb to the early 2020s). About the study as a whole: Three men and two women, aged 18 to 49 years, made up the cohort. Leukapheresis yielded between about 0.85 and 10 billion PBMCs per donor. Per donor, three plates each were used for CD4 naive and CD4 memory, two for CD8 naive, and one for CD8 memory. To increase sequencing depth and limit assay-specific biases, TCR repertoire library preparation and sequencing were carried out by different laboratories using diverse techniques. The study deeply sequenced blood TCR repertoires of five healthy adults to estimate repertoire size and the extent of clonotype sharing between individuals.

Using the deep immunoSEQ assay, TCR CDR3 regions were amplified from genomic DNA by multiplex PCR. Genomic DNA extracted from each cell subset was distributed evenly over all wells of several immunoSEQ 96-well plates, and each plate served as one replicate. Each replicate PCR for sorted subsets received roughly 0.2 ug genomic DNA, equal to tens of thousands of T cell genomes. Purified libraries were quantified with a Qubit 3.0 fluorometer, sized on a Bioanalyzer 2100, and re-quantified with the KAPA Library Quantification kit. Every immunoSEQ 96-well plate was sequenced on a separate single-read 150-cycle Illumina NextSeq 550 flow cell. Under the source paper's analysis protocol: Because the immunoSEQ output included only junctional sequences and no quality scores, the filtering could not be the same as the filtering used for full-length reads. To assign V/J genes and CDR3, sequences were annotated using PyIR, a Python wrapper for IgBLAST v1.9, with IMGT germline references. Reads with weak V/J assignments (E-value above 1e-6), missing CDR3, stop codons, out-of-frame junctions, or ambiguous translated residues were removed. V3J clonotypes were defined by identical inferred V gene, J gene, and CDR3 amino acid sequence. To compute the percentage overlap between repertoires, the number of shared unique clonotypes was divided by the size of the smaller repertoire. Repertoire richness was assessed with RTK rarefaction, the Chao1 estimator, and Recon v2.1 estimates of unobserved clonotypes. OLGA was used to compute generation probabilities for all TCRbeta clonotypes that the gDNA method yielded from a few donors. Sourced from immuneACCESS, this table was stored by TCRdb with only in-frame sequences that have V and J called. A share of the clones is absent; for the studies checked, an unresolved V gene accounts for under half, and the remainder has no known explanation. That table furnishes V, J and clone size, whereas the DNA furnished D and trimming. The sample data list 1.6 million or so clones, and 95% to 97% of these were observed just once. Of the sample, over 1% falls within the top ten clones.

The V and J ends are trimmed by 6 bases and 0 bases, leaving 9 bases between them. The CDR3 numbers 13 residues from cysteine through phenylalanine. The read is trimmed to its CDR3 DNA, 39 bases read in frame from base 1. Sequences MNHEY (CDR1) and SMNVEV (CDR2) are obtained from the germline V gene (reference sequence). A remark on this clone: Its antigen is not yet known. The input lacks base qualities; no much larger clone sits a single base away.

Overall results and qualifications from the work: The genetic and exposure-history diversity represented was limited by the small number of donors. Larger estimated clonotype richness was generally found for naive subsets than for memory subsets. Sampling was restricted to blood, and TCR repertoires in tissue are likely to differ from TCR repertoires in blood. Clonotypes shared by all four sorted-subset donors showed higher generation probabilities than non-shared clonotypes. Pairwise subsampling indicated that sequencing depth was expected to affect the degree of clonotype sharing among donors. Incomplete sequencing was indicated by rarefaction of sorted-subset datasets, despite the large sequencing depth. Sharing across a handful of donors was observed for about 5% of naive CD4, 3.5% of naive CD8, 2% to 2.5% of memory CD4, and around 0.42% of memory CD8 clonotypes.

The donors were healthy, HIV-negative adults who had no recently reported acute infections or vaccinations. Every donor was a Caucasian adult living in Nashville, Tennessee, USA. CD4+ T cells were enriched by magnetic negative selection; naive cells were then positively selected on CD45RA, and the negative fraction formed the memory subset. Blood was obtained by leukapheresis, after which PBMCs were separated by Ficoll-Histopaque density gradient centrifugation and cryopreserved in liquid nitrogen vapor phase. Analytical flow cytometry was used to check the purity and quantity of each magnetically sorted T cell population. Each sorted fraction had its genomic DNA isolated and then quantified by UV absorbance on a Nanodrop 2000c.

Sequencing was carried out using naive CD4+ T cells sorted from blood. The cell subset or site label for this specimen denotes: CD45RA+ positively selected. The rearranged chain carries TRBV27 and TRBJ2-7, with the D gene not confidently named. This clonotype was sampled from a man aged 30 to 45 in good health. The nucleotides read TGTGCCAGCAGGGCCCCTCTCTCCTACGAGCAGTACTTC. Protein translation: CASRAPLSYEQYF.